This TCR beta chain was identified during a study of T-cell memory formation after mild COVID-19. At the level of the study: Clusters of TCRs were largely donor specific.

TCRdb processed the 5' RACE reads anew with MiXCR; each CDR3 protein has one entry. This sample carries approximately 500,000 distinct CDR3 sequences, around 27% of them seen once, and the ten largest clones take 9.5% to 15%. Comment on this clonotype: Its specificity is not known.

Whole-study results and caveats: Among clones contracting day 15 to 85, CD4/CD8 was balanced, whereas later expanders leaned CD4+. Shrinking CD4+ clones were chiefly CM and EM; CD8+ ones were chiefly EMRA.

The germline CDR1 and CDR2 sequences are SNHLY and FYNNEI. CDR3 length: 16 amino acids. With 5 bases clipped from V and 5 bases from J, the junction kept 7 bases outside the gene matches. The clonotype was recovered from an adult woman who had mild COVID-19 (a few samples of this study predate the infection). Cell type and time point are not known. The chain combines TRBV2 with TRBJ2-1; 12 bases are a match to TRBD1. The sample comprised PBMCs or a T cell subset sorted from them (not recorded which). Here the CDR3 reads CASSPGQGALNNEQFF. CDR3 sequence (DNA): TGTGCCAGCAGTCCGGGACAGGGGGCTTTGAACAATGAGCAGTTCTTC.